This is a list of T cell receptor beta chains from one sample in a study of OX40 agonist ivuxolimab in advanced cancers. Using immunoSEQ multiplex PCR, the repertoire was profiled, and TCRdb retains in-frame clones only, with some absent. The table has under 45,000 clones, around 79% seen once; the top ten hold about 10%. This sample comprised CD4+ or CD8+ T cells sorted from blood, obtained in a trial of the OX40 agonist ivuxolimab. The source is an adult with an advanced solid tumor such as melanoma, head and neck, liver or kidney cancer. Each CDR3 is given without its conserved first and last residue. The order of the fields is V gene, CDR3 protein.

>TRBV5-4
ASSLRTANYGYT
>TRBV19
ASSMTGSYEQY
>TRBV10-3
AISGASDRGGYT
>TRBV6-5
ASSPPGGYEKLF
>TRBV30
AWSWSTPDTQY
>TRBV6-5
ASSHVGGSSTIY
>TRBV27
ASSLQGAYNEQF
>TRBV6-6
ASRSPYEQY
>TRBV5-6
ASSYGTGMDSPLH
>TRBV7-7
ASSLSRGAANEQF
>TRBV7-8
ASSRYQGDPDTQY
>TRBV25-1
ASSGWGRDTQY
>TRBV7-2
ASSPGPLNTEAF
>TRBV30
AWSVLQLGEAF
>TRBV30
AWSGDGSNQPQH
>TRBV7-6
ASSSPGEGNYGYT
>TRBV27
ASSFSSGNIIY
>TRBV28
ASSLYLLRDYEQY
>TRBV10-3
AISESIGATGELF
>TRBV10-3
AIRKQETQY
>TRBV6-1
ASLQGAQNSPLH
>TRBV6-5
ASRQGSSYEQY
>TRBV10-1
ASRAGVAATNEKLF
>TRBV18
ASSPSSGALNEQF
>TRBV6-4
ASSDSSGGQETQY
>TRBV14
ASSQWRGPPDNEQF
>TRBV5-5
ASSLTHDSVDTIY
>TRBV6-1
ASAGDFTDTQY
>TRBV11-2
ASSSEVMDEAF
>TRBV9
ASSVSANTEAF
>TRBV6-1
ASSPGLGSYGYT
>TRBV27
ASSSQARYFYNEQF
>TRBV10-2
AITPGTGTIRETQY
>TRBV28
ASSLLSSSYT
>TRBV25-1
ASSEYLTGVGGYT
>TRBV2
ASSPTGIYSYNEQF
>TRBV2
ASSEGDRGWNEQF
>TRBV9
ASSVAPQETQY
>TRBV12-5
ASGPHGAGLYNEQF
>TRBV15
ATSRVAGSYNEQF
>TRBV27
ASSLVQGATNEKLF
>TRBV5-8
ASSLGQGLNNEQF
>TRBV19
ASSIGTNFREPQH
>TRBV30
AWRTGTGSTDTQY
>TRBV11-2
ASSLDPAGVSSYEQY
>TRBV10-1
ASSDRGGTGELF
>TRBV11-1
ASSADSYNEQF
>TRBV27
ASSYQGAVGYT
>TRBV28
ASSRGDSLGSYEQY
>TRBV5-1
ASSFQGAYEQY
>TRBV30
AWSRTNSPLH
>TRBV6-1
ASSEQGVNTEAF
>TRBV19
ASMTGPQQF